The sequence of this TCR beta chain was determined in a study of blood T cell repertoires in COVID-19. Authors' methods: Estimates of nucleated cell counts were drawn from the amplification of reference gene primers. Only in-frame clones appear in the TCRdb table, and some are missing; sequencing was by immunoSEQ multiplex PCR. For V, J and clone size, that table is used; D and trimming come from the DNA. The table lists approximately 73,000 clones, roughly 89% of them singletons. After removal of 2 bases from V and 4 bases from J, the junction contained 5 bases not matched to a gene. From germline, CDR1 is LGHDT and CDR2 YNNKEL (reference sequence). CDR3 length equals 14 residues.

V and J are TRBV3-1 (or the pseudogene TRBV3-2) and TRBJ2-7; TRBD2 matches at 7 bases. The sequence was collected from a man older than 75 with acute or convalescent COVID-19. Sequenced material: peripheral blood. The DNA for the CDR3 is TGTGCCAGCAGCCAAACGGGACTAACATACGAGCAGTACTTC. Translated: CASSQTGLTYEQYF.